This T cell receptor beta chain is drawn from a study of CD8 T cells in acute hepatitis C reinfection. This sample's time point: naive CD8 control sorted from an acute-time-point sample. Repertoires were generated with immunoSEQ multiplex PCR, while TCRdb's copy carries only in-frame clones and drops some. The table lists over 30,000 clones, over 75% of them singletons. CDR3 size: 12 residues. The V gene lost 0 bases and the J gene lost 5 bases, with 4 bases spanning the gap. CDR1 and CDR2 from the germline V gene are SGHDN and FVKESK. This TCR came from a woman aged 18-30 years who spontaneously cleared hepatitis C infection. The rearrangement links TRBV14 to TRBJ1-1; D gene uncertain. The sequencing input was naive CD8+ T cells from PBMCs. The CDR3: CASSQERTEAFF. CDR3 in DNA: TGTGCCAGCAGCCAAGAAAGGACTGAAGCTTTCTTT.